In its sample, the clone carrying this TCR beta chain was seen many times. Its antigen is not identified. Quantitative 5'-RACE with molecular barcodes produced the TCR beta libraries. MiXCR, applied by TCRdb to the 5' RACE reads, yields one record per CDR3 protein. The profile shows about 800,000 distinct CDR3 sequences, about 11% of them singletons. Germline V gives CDR1 SGHTA, CDR2 FQGNSA. V trimming: 5 bases; J trimming: 9 bases; junction bases outside the gene matches: 2. CDR3 length: 12 amino acids. The record originates from a study of CD8 T cells in ankylosing spondylitis. Study findings and constraints: A subset of motif variants has previously been described in the synovial fluid and blood of reactive arthritis. Within matched ankylosing spondylitis synovial fluid, disease-linked clones were reportedly significantly enriched. Disease-linked clones, CD8+, were relatively rare in peripheral blood. A TCR beta motif of about 8 highly homologous variants seemed to mark ankylosing spondylitis blood.

This chain links TRBV7-2 with TRBJ2-5; 11 nucleotides line up with TRBD1. The sequence derives from a male donor with ankylosing spondylitis. Input material: blood, either unsorted or a sorted T cell fraction (not recorded which). The CDR3: CASSRDRGAQYF. CDR3 sequence (DNA): TGTGCCAGCAGCAGGGACAGGGGGGCCCAGTACTTC.